Below, 5 T cell receptor beta chains from the same sample are listed, as sequenced in a study of response to subunit inactivated influenza vaccine listed by TCRdb under 2018. The library was obtained by RT-PCR. Sequenced using an Illumina HiSeq 2500. TCRdb trimmed public reads at Q25 via fastp, called clones via MiXCR and kept in-frame beta chains. Each entry is one CDR3 protein sequence, shown with its most common DNA and genes. The sample has around 530,000 distinct CDR3 sequences on record, approximately 10% of them singletons. The ten most abundant clones make up more than 8.5% of the sample. The source material was PBMCs from blood, sampled on the day of vaccination. Receptors were obtained from a man aged 50 to 60 who received an inactivated influenza vaccine. Donor details come from another sample of the same person, matched by shared clones.

This clonotype was seen more than once but under ten times. This chain joins TRBV2 and TRBJ2-7, with D unclear. Trimming shortened V by 7 bases and J by 6 bases, and 10 bases separated the two germline ends. The CDR3 runs 11 residues. Germline V lookup: CDR1 SNHLY, CDR2 FYNNEI. CDR3 nucleotide sequence: TGTGCCAGCACGCCAGTCTTCGAGCAGTACTTC. Encoded protein: CASTPVFEQYF.

The CDR3 bases are TGCGCCAGCAGCAGAGATTTCCGGGACAATGAGCAGTTCTTC. It yields the protein CASSRDFRDNEQFF. The J gene is TRBJ2-1, the V gene TRBV5-1, with D unclear. CDR3 length equals 14 residues. V was clipped by 4 bases and J by 5 bases, with 13 bases between them. In germline, CDR1 is SGHRS, CDR2 YFSETQ.

This clonotype showed up just a few times. V usage is TRBV12-3 or TRBV12-4 and J usage is TRBJ2-3; TRBD2 matches at 7 bases. This CDR3 comprises 16 residues. The V gene end was trimmed by 3 bases and the J gene end by 3 bases; junction bases not matched to a gene: 9. As DNA, the CDR3 is TGTGCCAGCAGTTTGGGATTCCGGGGGGAAACAGATACGCAGTATTTT. This sequence encodes CASSLGFRGETDTQYF.

This clonotype was recorded a few times. The chain couples TRBV20-1 to TRBJ2-1; possible D gene TRBD1, 6 bases. Trimming removed 0 bases at V and 0 bases at J, with 9 bases between. The CDR3 runs to 15 residues. Per the germline V gene, CDR1 is DFQATT and CDR2 is SNEGSKA (reference sequence). The CDR3 is CSAREWTDSYNEQFF. DNA of the CDR3: TGCAGTGCTAGAGAATGGACAGACTCCTACAATGAGCAGTTCTTC.

V and J are TRBV29-1 and TRBJ1-2; D remains unclear. Germline V gives CDR1 SQVTM, CDR2 ANQGSEA. There are 11 residues in the CDR3. Trimming cost V 0 bases and J 6 bases, with 5 bases left between them. The CDR3 sequence is CSVEDMDGYTF. CDR3 bases: TGCAGCGTTGAAGATATGGATGGCTACACCTTC.